This note documents a single T cell receptor beta chain sequence. Its antigen specificity is not known. Per-base qualities were not stored, and no clone one base away is much larger. The CDR3, from cysteine to phenylalanine, totals 14 residues. Only the CDR3 DNA stays, 42 bases, in frame from base 1. Trimming removed 3 bases from V and 0 bases from J, leaving 8 bases between the germline ends. CDR1 and CDR2 are read off the germline V gene (reference sequence) as LNHDA and SQIVND. To sequence the TCRbeta CDR3 region, genomic DNA was isolated from the sorted cells. TCRbeta CDR3 regions were sequenced using the immunoSEQ Assay. Imported from immuneACCESS, the table was reduced by TCRdb to in-frame sequences with V and J called. These copies leave out some clones; in studies compared against another copy, an unresolved V gene accounts for under half, and the cause of the remainder is not known. In this sample the table shows roughly 89,000 clones, approximately 86% of which occur a single time. The ten most abundant clones make up 6.5% of the sample.

Patients with a history of autoimmune disease or receiving systemic immunosuppression were excluded from the trial. Peripheral blood for TCR sequencing was drawn from every dose cohort at baseline, at cycle 4 day 1 and at cycle 7 day 1. The samples were taken from a phase I, first-in-human, multicenter, open-label dose-escalation trial of ivuxolimab. The trial enrolled adults with locally advanced or metastatic head and neck squamous cell, hepatocellular, melanoma or renal cell carcinoma. CD4+ and CD8+ T cells were sorted separately from peripheral blood before TCR sequencing. This record comes from a study of OX40 agonist ivuxolimab in advanced cancers. For context, the study as a whole: Ivuxolimab was an agonistic, fully human IgG2 monoclonal antibody directed against OX40 (CD134), a costimulatory receptor. Intravenous ivuxolimab was administered to patients every 2 weeks at six dose levels: 0.01, 0.1, 0.3, 1.5, 3 and 10 mg/kg. Of the roughly 54 dose-escalation patients, hepatocellular carcinoma was present in approximately 20, melanoma in roughly 15, renal cell carcinoma in 9 and head and neck cancer in 9. A male proportion of almost 85% and a mean age of 60 years, ranging from roughly 20 to 80, were recorded for the dose-escalation cohort. Patients were allowed to have had prior anti-PD-1, anti-PD-L1 or anti-CTLA-4 therapy, and approximately 43% of the dose-escalation patients had previously received checkpoint inhibitors. Partial responses occurred in three dose-escalation patients, of whom one had hepatocellular carcinoma and two had cutaneous melanoma. The point of sequencing TCRbeta in the periphery was to test whether ivuxolimab changed TCR sequence diversity and drove clonal T-cell expansion. The paper describes the monotherapy dose-escalation part (N of about 47 patients) of the phase I trial of ivuxolimab. The paper's findings and limits, for the study overall: Antigen specificity was not determined for the clonally expanded peripheral T cells. On average, CD8+ T cells showed more expanded clones than CD4+ T cells after ivuxolimab. At doses of 0.1 to 3.0 mg/kg, clonal expansion of both CD4+ and CD8+ blood T cells was observed from baseline to week 6. In partial responders in the 0.1-3.0 mg/kg groups, normalized peripheral clonal expansion was found to be among the lowest, especially among CD8+ T cells. Low levels of normalized T-cell clonal expansion were also shown by some nonresponding patients.

The sequence joins TRBV19 to TRBJ1-1; matching of 5 bases hints at TRBD1 as the D gene. This TCR came from an adult with an advanced solid tumor such as melanoma, head and neck, liver or kidney cancer. The specimen comprised CD4+ or CD8+ T cells sorted from blood, sampled in a trial of the OX40 agonist ivuxolimab. The DNA sequence reads TGTGCCAGTAGTATCGGAGGGGTGAACACTGAAGCTTTCTTT. Translated, it gives CASSIGGVNTEAFF.